This TCR beta chain derives from a study of vaccination effects on CD4 cells after COVID-19. The wider study: Each participant was given two doses of one vaccine (BNT162b2 or mRNA-1273).

Upon completion of 10 to 11 days in culture, CD4+ T cells were isolated. Among the vaccine recipients, none had a prior SARS-CoV-2 infection, and nucleocapsid antibodies were negative. Days 3 and 7 saw half the medium replaced with IL-2 medium. As concerns this clone: The antigen is undetermined.

The CDR3 has 15 amino acids. Trimming took 2 bases from V and 4 from J; bases not matched to a gene: 2. Germline loops: CDR1 KGHDR, CDR2 SFDVKD. Only in-frame clones appear in the TCRdb table, and some are missing; sequencing was by immunoSEQ multiplex PCR. Here the sample spans about 70,000 clones, 70% to 80% being singletons. This sequence joins TRBV24-1 and TRBJ1-1; 11 nucleotides match TRBD1. This receptor was identified in a human donor who received a COVID-19 vaccine. This specimen consisted of CD4+ T cells from PBMCs cultured without peptide, obtained before COVID-19 vaccination. CDR3 sequence reads: CATSDSGTGGTEAFF. DNA of the CDR3: TGTGCCACCAGTGATTCCGGGACAGGGGGCACTGAAGCTTTCTTT.